Following are 12 T cell receptor beta chains from one sample sequenced in a study of T cells in localized non-small cell lung cancer. Some clones are missing from TCRdb's copy, which holds only in-frame ones; the method was immunoSEQ multiplex PCR. Of about 25,000 clones listed, about 86% are singletons. The sequencing used peripheral blood, collected before any cancer treatment. The receptors derive from a male donor aged 60 or over with stage II squamous cell lung carcinoma.

In this sample, this clone turned up once. The chain employs TRBV7-2 and TRBJ2-7; D call uncertain. CDR1 SGHTA and CDR2 FQGNSA come from the germline V gene. The CDR3 runs to 12 residues. The V end lost 2 bases, the J end lost 2 bases, and 4 bases lay between the germline ends. The CDR3 reads CASSLSTYEQYF. CDR3 DNA: TGTGCCAGCAGCTTATCCACCTACGAGCAGTACTTC.

This clone was counted between two and nine times. This chain links TRBV7-2 with TRBJ2-7, with TRBD1 matching 7 bases. CDR1 SGHTA and CDR2 FQGNSA come from the germline V gene. This CDR3 has 13 residues. The V segment lost 4 bases and the J segment 6 bases; nucleotides outside the gene matches: 6. The CDR3 here is CASSYTGVIEQYF. The CDR3 nucleotides read TGTGCCAGCAGCTATACAGGGGTGATCGAGCAGTACTTC.

CDR3 protein: CASSGLRGGYEQYF. The DNA of the CDR3 is TGTGCCAGCAGTGGGCTGCGGGGGGGCTACGAGCAGTACTTC. This chain uses TRBV2 with TRBJ2-7, with TRBD2 matching over 9 bases. The CDR3 spans 14 residues. CDR1 and CDR2 (germline): SNHLY, FYNNEI. V shed 4 bases and J 3 bases; nucleotides not matched to a gene: 4.

The chain uses TRBV5-6 and TRBJ1-2; D is perhaps TRBD1 (6 bases). CDR1 is SGHDT, CDR2 YYEEEE, per germline. The V end was cut by 4 bases, the J end by 3 bases, with 13 bases between. The CDR3 is made up of 14 amino acids. Here the CDR3 reads CASSPLGQDYGYTF. The CDR3 DNA sequence: TGTGCCAGCAGCCCTCTGGGACAAGACTATGGCTACACCTTC.

This clone was seen only a few times. This chain connects TRBV7-2 to TRBJ1-4; 7 nucleotides line up with TRBD1. The germline gives CDR1 SGHTA, CDR2 FQGNSA. V was pared by 5 bases and J by 8 bases, with 11 bases of the junction left unmatched. The CDR3 has 15 residues. CDR3: CASSLTGTAPEKLFF. The DNA for the CDR3 is TGTGCCAGCAGCCTCACGGGGACAGCCCCGGAAAAACTGTTTTTT.

V and J are TRBV5-6 and TRBJ1-5, with a weak D call TRBD1 (6 bases). The germline gives CDR1 SGHDT, CDR2 YYEEEE. The CDR3 sequence is 16 residues long. V lost 5 bases and J lost 0, with 15 bases in between. The CDR3 bases are TGTGCCAGCAGTTCTCGGGGGGCCTTTAGCAATCAGCCCCAGCATTTT. Translation gives CASSSRGAFSNQPQHF.

This chain uses TRBV18 with TRBJ1-1; D might be TRBD1 (6 bases). The length of the CDR3 is 15 residues. Germline CDR1 is KGHSH and CDR2 is LQKENI. With 1 base removed from V and 0 bases from J, the gap between germline ends came to 9 bases. The CDR3 spells CASSPLQGMNTEAFF. The CDR3 DNA follows: TGTGCCAGCTCACCACTCCAGGGGATGAACACTGAAGCTTTCTTT.

The chain is built from TRBV7-9 and TRBJ2-3; D assignment may be TRBD1 or TRBD2 (5 bases each). Trimming took off 5 bases at V and 0 bases at J, with 15 bases between the two ends. The CDR3 is made up of 16 amino acids. Germline V gives CDR1 SEHNR, CDR2 FQNEAQ (reference sequence). The CDR3 bases are TGTGCCAGCAGCCCTGGGACGATCTCTAGCACAGATACGCAGTATTTT. This codes for CASSPGTISSTDTQYF.

The chain recombines TRBV4-3 with TRBJ2-7; D may be TRBD1 or TRBD2 (6 bases each). There are 14 residues in the CDR3. CDR1 and CDR2 from the germline V gene are LGHNA and YSLEER. V was trimmed by 1 base and J by 4 bases, leaving 11 bases between them. The CDR3 loop is CASSQVTGRYEQYF. The DNA for the CDR3 is TGCGCCAGCAGCCAAGTCACAGGGAGGTACGAGCAGTACTTC.

The genes are TRBV19 and TRBJ2-5; 7 bases fit TRBD1. With V trimmed by 1 base and J by 1 base, 6 bases remained unmatched. The CDR3 runs to 16 residues. In germline, CDR1 is LNHDA, CDR2 SQIVND (reference sequence). Here the CDR3 reads CASSIGGRGPQETQYF. In DNA form, the CDR3 reads TGTGCCAGTAGTATAGGCGGAAGGGGGCCCCAAGAGACCCAGTACTTC. Variable domain in full (rest from reference TRBV19 and TRBJ2-5): DGGITQSPKYLFRKEGQNVTLSCEQNLNHDAMYWYRQDPGQGLRLIYYSQIVNDFQKGDIAEGYSVSREKKESFPLTVTSAQKNPTAFYLCASSIGGRGPQETQYFGPGTRLLVL.

This clone was recorded once. This chain joins TRBV19 and TRBJ1-5; possibly TRBD1 for D (5 bases). CDR1 and CDR2 from the germline V gene are LNHDA and SQIVND (reference sequence). Trimming took 4 bases from V and 3 from J, leaving 16 bases between them. The CDR3 totals 16 residues. CDR3 coding DNA: TGTGCCAGTAGTACGCCCCAGGCAGGGAACAATCAGCCCCAGCATTTT. It codes for CASSTPQAGNNQPQHF.

The chain links TRBV7-2 to TRBJ2-2; no clear D. V gave up 7 bases and J gave up 0 bases, with 9 bases separating them. CDR3 length: 14 amino acids. The germline V gene encodes CDR1 SGHTA and CDR2 FQGNSA. As DNA, the CDR3 is TGTGCCAGCAATAGTAACACGAACACCGGGGAGCTGTTTTTT. Translating gives CASNSNTNTGELFF. The complete variable domain, with remaining parts taken from reference TRBV7-2 and TRBJ2-2, reads GAGVSQSPSNKVTEKGKDVELRCDPISGHTALYWYRQSLGQGLEFLIYFQGNSAPDKSGLPSDRFSAERTGGSVSTLTIQRTQQEDSAVYLCASNSNTNTGELFFGEGSRLTVL.